This T cell receptor (beta chain) was captured in a study of blood T cell repertoires in COVID-19. Here immunoSEQ multiplex PCR was the method, and the copy in TCRdb shows in-frame clones only, minus some. The data contain 80,000 to 100,000 clones, nearly 90% of them singletons. This receptor was taken from a man in his 70s with acute or convalescent COVID-19. What was sequenced was peripheral blood.

The CDR3 reads CASSQRGGAAKNIQYF. CDR3 DNA sequence: TGCGCCAGCAGCCAGAGGGGGGGTGCAGCCAAAAACATTCAGTACTTC. V usage is TRBV4-1 and J usage is TRBJ2-4; D perhaps matches TRBD2 (7 bases). Germline assignment: CDR1 MGHRA and CDR2 YSYEKL. CDR3 length: 16 residues. V lost 3 bases, J lost 0 bases, and 12 bases lay in between.